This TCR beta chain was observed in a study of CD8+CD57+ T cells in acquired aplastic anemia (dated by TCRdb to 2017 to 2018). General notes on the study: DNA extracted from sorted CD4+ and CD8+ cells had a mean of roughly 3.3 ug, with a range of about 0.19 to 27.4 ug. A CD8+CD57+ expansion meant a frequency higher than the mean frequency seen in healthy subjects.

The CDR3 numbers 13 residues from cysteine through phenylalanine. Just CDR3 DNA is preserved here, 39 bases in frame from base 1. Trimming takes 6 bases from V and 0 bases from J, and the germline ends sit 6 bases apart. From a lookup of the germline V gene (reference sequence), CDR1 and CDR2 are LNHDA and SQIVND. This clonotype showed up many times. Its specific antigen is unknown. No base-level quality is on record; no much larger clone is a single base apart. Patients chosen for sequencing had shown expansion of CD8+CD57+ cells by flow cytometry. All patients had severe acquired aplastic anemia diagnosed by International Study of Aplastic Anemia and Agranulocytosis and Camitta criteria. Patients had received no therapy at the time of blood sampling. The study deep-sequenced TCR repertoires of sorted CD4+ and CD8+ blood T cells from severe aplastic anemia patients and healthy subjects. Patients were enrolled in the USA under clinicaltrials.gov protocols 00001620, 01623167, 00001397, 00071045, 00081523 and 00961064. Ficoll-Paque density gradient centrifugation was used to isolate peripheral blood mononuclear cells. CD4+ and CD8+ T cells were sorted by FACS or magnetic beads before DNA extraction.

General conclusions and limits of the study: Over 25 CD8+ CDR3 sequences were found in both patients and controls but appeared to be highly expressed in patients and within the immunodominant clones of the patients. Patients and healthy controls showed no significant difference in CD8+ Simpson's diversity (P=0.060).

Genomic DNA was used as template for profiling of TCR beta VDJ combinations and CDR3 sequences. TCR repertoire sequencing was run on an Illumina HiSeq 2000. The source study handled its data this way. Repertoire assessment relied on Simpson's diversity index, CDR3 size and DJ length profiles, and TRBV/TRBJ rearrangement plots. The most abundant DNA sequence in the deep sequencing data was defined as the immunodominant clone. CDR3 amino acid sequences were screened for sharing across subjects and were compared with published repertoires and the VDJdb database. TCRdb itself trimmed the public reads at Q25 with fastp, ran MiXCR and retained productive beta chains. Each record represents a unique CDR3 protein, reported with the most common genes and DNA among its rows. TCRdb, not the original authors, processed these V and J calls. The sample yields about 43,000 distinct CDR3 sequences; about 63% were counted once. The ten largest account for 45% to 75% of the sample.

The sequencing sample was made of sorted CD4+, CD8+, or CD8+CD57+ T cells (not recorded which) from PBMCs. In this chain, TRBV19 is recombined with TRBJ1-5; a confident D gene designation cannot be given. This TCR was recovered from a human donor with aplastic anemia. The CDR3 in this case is CASSVNSNQPQHF. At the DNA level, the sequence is TGTGCCAGTAGCGTCAATAGCAATCAGCCCCAGCATTTT. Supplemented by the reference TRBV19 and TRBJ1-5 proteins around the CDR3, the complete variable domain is DGGITQSPKYLFRKEGQNVTLSCEQNLNHDAMYWYRQDPGQGLRLIYYSQIVNDFQKGDIAEGYSVSREKKESFPLTVTSAQKNPTAFYLCASSVNSNQPQHFGDGTRLSIL.